This TCR beta chain stems from a study of beta chain features in type 1 diabetes. Broader study findings: In comparison with healthy donors, patients had naive, central memory and Treg TCRB repertoires that appeared more similar. TCRB CDR3s were moderately but significantly shorter in Type 1 diabetes patients in all four CD4+ subsets.

On this clone itself: Antigen specificity is unknown.

Donors contributed one heparinised blood draw apiece, averaging approximately 120 mL. Each population that was sorted was more than 98% pure. The germline CDR1 and CDR2 sequences are SGDLS and YYNGEE. The CDR3 is 15 residues long. Trimming took off 1 base at V and 0 bases at J, with 9 bases between the two ends. Every bit of the isolated RNA underwent reverse transcription, so sequencing read expressed TCRB transcripts. TCRdb keeps only in-frame clones here, not all; method: immunoSEQ multiplex PCR. The table lists under 300,000 clones, around 14% of them singletons. The chain recombines TRBV9 with TRBJ2-3, with D perhaps matching TRBD2 (6 bases). Material: naive CD4+ T cells from blood. The sequence was collected from a man in his thirties or forties with type 1 diabetes. The CDR3 sequence: CASSVFGGSTDTQYF. CDR3 nucleotide sequence: TGTGCCAGCAGCGTATTCGGGGGTAGCACAGATACGCAGTATTTT.